This T cell receptor beta chain was documented in a study of T-cell reconstitution after alpha-beta-depleted transplantation in children. This CDR3 is built from 13 residues. The germline CDR1 and CDR2 sequences are SGHRS and YFSETQ. V was clipped by 4 bases and J by 7 bases, with 11 bases between them. This clonotype was observed at least ten times. Preparation of the TCRbeta library involved a method that used unique molecular identifiers. TCRdb redid the calling of the PCR reads with MiXCR, one entry per CDR3 protein. The sample carries about 200,000 distinct CDR3 sequences, more than 14% recorded once.

The chain carries TRBV5-1 and TRBJ1-4, with a tentative D call TRBD1 (5 bases). The receptor's source is a human donor who donated a stem cell graft to a child with acute lymphoblastic leukemia. The sequencing here drew on PBMCs from the stem cell graft donor, taken from the stem cell graft. The CDR3 loop reads CASSPGTSEKLFF. The CDR3 DNA follows: TGCGCCAGCAGCCCCGGGACGAGTGAAAAACTGTTTTTT.